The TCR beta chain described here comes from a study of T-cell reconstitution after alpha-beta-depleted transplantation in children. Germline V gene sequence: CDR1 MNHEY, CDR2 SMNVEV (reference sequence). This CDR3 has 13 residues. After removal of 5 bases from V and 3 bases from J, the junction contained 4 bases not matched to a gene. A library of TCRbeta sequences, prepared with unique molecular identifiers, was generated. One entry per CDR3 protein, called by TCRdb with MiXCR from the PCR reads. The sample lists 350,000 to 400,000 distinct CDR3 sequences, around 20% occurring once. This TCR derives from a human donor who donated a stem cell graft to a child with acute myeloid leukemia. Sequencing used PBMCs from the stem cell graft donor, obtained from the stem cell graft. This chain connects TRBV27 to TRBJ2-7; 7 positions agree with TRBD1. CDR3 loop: CASSTGTDYEQYF. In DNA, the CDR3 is TGTGCCAGCAGTACAGGGACAGACTACGAGCAGTACTTC.